The text below deals with one TCR beta chain. This entry comes from a study of stem cell transplantation in POMP-related autoinflammatory disease. Using immunoSEQ multiplex PCR, the repertoire was profiled, and TCRdb retains in-frame clones only, with some absent. The data contain several thousand clones, around 90% of them singletons. Germline CDR1 and CDR2: SGHRS and YFSETQ. This CDR3 region has 13 residues. V was trimmed by 4 bases and J by 10 bases, leaving 17 bases between them. The chain employs TRBV5-1 and TRBJ1-1, with D possibly matching TRBD1 (5 bases). The sequences come from CD8+ T cells from PBMCs, collected after stem cell transplantation. The origin of this receptor is a human patient with POMP-related autoinflammation and immune dysregulation (PRAID). Some T cells may be the graft donor's. In nucleotides, the CDR3 is TGCGCCAGCAGCGAGGGACTCCTGGACATAGCTTTCTTT. Protein: CASSEGLLDIAFF.